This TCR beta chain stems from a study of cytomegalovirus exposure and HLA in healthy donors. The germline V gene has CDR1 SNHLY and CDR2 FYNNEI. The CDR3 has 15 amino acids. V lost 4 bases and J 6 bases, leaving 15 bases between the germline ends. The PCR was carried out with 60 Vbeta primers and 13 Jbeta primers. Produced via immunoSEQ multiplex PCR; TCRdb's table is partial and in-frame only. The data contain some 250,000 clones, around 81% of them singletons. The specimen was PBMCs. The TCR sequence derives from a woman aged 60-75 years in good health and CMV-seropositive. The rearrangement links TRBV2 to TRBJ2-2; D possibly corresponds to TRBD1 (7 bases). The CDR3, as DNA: TGTGCCAGCAGTGTGGAGGGGACAGTGCCCGGGGAGCTGTTTTTT. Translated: CASSVEGTVPGELFF.